These 16 T cell receptor beta chains came from one sample sequenced in a study of blood T cell repertoires in COVID-19 (dated by TCRdb to 2018 to 2020). To prepare the library, the immunoSEQ multiplex PCR assay was applied. In TCRdb, the immuneACCESS table is reduced to in-frame sequences with V and J assigned. These tables do not hold every clone; where another copy was compared, an unresolved V gene accounts for under half, and the others remain unexplained. Counted in this sample were about 370,000 clones; approximately 87% of them appeared once. More than 9% of the sample belongs to the ten largest clones. Sequenced material: peripheral blood. The receptor set was obtained from a woman aged 30 to 39 with COVID-19, enrolled during active disease.

V and J are TRBV6-5 and TRBJ2-7, with D uncertain. Germline CDR1 MNHEY, CDR2 SVGAGI. The CDR3 is 13 amino acids. The V and J ends lost 7 bases and 2 bases respectively, with 12 bases between them. Here the CDR3 DNA reads TGTGCCAGCACCCTTACAGTTCCCTACGAGCAGTACTTC. Translated: CASTLTVPYEQYF.

The gene calls are TRBV5-6 and TRBJ2-7; TRBD1 matches 9 bases. The germline gives CDR1 SGHDT, CDR2 YYEEEE. V shed 3 bases and J 6 bases; nucleotides not matched to a gene: 4. The CDR3 runs to 13 residues. CDR3 residues: CASSYGTGSEQYF. As DNA, the CDR3 is TGTGCCAGCAGCTATGGGACAGGGAGCGAGCAGTACTTC.

This clone came up once. The rearrangement joins TRBV24-1 to TRBJ2-5, with 13 nucleotides matching TRBD2. The CDR3 extends over 16 amino acids. Germline CDR1 and CDR2: KGHDR and SFDVKD. Losses at the gene ends were 1 base for V and 5 bases for J; bases not matched to a gene: 3. CDR3 amino acids: CATSDFETSGRETQYF. In DNA form, the CDR3 reads TGTGCCACCAGTGATTTCGAGACTAGCGGGAGGGAGACCCAGTACTTC.

J is TRBJ2-3 and V is TRBV11-3, with TRBD2 matching over 8 bases. The CDR3 sequence is 14 residues long. Germline V gene lookup returns CDR1 SGHNT and CDR2 YENEEA. Trimming cost V 8 bases and J 0 bases; bases outside gene matches: 4. This CDR3 reads CASGRGGSTDTQYF. For the CDR3, the DNA is TGTGCCAGCGGCCGGGGGGGGAGCACAGATACGCAGTATTTT.

V gene TRBV2 combines with J gene TRBJ2-5; tentative D call: TRBD1 (5 bases). CDR1 SNHLY and CDR2 FYNNEI come from the germline V gene. The CDR3 is 11 residues long. Trimming took off 6 bases at V and 6 bases at J, with 8 bases between the two ends. The CDR3 loop is CASRGLKTQYF. DNA of the CDR3: TGTGCCAGCAGGGGGCTTAAGACCCAGTACTTC.

Turning to this clone: This CDR3 is also generated by other DNA sequences in the sample. The CDR3 nucleotides are TGTGCCAGCAGTTTGGGCGGAGGCTACGAGCAGTACTTC. Encoded protein: CASSLGGGYEQYF. The chain employs TRBV12-3 or TRBV12-4 and TRBJ2-7; D may be TRBD2 (5 bases). Trimming left V 3 bases short and J 3 bases short, with 9 bases between. This CDR3 comprises 13 residues.

The gene calls are TRBV5-1 and TRBJ2-1; TRBD1 matches at 9 bases. Germline lookup yields CDR1 SGHRS and CDR2 YFSETQ. The CDR3 length is 19 residues. V lost 3 bases and J lost 0; bases outside the gene matches: 13. The CDR3 loop reads CASSSRTGAAASSYNEQFF. CDR3 bases: TGCGCCAGCAGCTCCCGGACAGGGGCGGCCGCGAGCTCCTACAATGAGCAGTTCTTC.

This clone was recorded only once. The V gene is TRBV27, the J gene TRBJ2-1; TRBD2 matches at 7 bases. CDR1 and CDR2 (germline): MNHEY, SMNVEV (reference sequence). J lost 0 bases, V lost 7 bases, and 3 bases had no gene match. The CDR3 loop spans 14 amino acids. The CDR3 coding sequence is TGTGCCAGCACCCGCGGGGGCTCCTACAATGAGCAGTTCTTC. It yields the protein CASTRGGSYNEQFF.

The chain carries TRBV4-3 and TRBJ2-1, with 8 bases fitting TRBD2. Germline V gene sequence: CDR1 LGHNA, CDR2 YSLEER. This CDR3 region has 17 residues. Trimming at V came to 0 bases and at J to 3 bases, leaving 7 bases not matched to a gene. CDR3 protein: CASSQDVPGGFYNEQFF. The CDR3 DNA is TGCGCCAGCAGCCAAGACGTCCCGGGGGGGTTCTACAATGAGCAGTTCTTC.

This clone has a single count. The chain is built from TRBV7-8 and TRBJ1-5; weak D call: TRBD1 (6 bases). Trimming stripped 6 bases from V and 0 bases from J, with 15 bases between. The CDR3 sequence is 16 residues long. Germline CDR1 SGHVS, CDR2 FQNEAQ. CDR3 amino acids: CASSPWGGVSNQPQHF. The CDR3, as DNA: TGTGCCAGCAGTCCCTGGGGGGGCGTTAGCAATCAGCCCCAGCATTTT.

The CDR3 loop is CASTSFSGGQFF. CDR3 bases: TGTGCCAGCACCTCTTTCAGCGGTGGGCAGTTCTTC. The V gene is TRBV6-5, the J gene TRBJ2-1, with D perhaps TRBD2 (5 bases). This CDR3 region has 12 residues. CDR1 MNHEY and CDR2 SVGAGI come from the germline V gene. The V end lost 7 bases, the J end lost 12 bases, and 16 bases lay between the germline ends.

The V call is TRBV5-1, the J call TRBJ2-7; TRBD1 matches 7 bases. Losses at the gene ends were 0 bases for V and 2 bases for J; bases not matched to a gene: 5. The CDR3 extends over 15 amino acids. In germline, CDR1 is SGHRS, CDR2 YFSETQ. CDR3 sequence: CASSLGQGNPYEQYF. The DNA of the CDR3 is TGCGCCAGCAGCTTGGGACAGGGCAACCCCTACGAGCAGTACTTC.

The chain links TRBV7-2 to TRBJ2-7, with 7 bases matching TRBD2. The V and J ends lost 1 base and 2 bases, in that order; junction bases with no gene match: 5. The CDR3 sequence is 15 residues long. Germline V gene data show CDR1 as SGHTA and CDR2 as FQGNSA. The CDR3 region has the DNA TGTGCCAGCAGCTTAGGGGGGGGAACCACCTACGAGCAGTACTTC. This sequence encodes CASSLGGGTTYEQYF.

Only a few counts were recorded for this clone. The chain is built from TRBV28 and TRBJ1-2, with D unresolved. The V end lost 7 bases, the J end lost 5 bases, and 11 bases lay between the germline ends. Per germline, CDR1 MDHEN and CDR2 SYDVKM. The CDR3 loop spans 12 amino acids. DNA for the CDR3: TGTGCCAGCACCGCGAGGGCATATGGCTACACCTTC. It codes for CASTARAYGYTF.

This chain links TRBV24-1 with TRBJ2-2; D is undetermined. This CDR3 has 11 residues. Germline values: CDR1 KGHDR, CDR2 SFDVKD. The V gene lost 5 bases and the J gene lost 6 bases, with 3 bases spanning the gap. The CDR3 is CATSAAGELFF. In nucleotides, the CDR3 is TGTGCCACCAGTGCCGCCGGGGAGCTGTTTTTT.

V gene TRBV10-3 combines with J gene TRBJ1-4; D ambiguous. CDR1 ENHRY and CDR2 SYGVKD come from the germline V gene. This CDR3 contains 13 residues. V shed 4 bases and J shed 8 bases, with 11 bases lying between them. CDR3 region: CAISAREGEKLFF. In nucleotides, the CDR3 is TGTGCCATCAGTGCGAGGGAGGGAGAAAAACTGTTTTTT.